These 13 T cell receptor beta chains were sequenced from one sample in a study of blood T cell repertoires in COVID-19. This table comes from immunoSEQ multiplex PCR, and its TCRdb copy is limited to in-frame clones, with some not included. The table lists approximately 89,000 clones, around nine tenths of them singletons. Sequencing was performed on peripheral blood. These receptors were collected from a man in his 70s with acute or convalescent COVID-19.

The chain carries TRBV25-1 and TRBJ1-1, with D perhaps matching TRBD1 (6 bases). From germline, CDR1 is MGHDK and CDR2 SYGVNS. V gave up 4 bases and J gave up 11 bases, with 20 bases separating them. This CDR3 comprises 14 residues. CDR3 nucleotide sequence: TGTGCCAGCAGTGGTACAGGGTTTTCTGATGTGGCTTTCTTT. Its protein product is CASSGTGFSDVAFF.

The chain links TRBV7-2 to TRBJ1-4, with D unresolved. CDR1 and CDR2 (germline): SGHTA, FQGNSA. The CDR3 loop spans 16 amino acids. V was clipped by 5 bases and J by 4 bases, with 17 bases between them. CDR3 coding DNA: TGTGCCAGCAGCCGCCTTAATCCCTCGGGTAATGAAAAACTGTTTTTT. Translated: CASSRLNPSGNEKLFF.

The V call is TRBV7-8, the J call TRBJ1-2; TRBD1 aligns across 8 bases. V lost 1 base to trimming and J lost 8 bases; unmatched junction nucleotides: 15. This CDR3 contains 17 residues. Looked up from germline, CDR1 is SGHVS and CDR2 is FQNEAQ. The CDR3 nucleotides are TGTGCCAGCAGCTTAGATCAGAATGGTGGACAGGGTTACGGCTACACCTTC. It translates to CASSLDQNGGQGYGYTF.

This CDR3 is CASSPGGPGGQPQHF. In DNA form, the CDR3 reads TGTGCCAGCAGCCCAGGCGGCCCGGGGGGACAGCCCCAGCATTTT. The rearrangement uses TRBV28 and TRBJ1-5; TRBD1 is a possible D gene (5 bases). The CDR3 covers 15 residues. V lost 6 bases and J 7 bases, leaving 19 bases between the germline ends. Germline CDR1 is MDHEN and CDR2 is SYDVKM.

The chain combines TRBV5-6 with TRBJ2-3, with 7 bases identical to TRBD2. J was trimmed by 3 bases and V by 3 bases; bases with no gene match: 4. This CDR3 has 14 amino acids. Germline V gives CDR1 SGHDT, CDR2 YYEEEE. The CDR3 DNA follows: TGTGCCAGCAGCTCCACTAGCGTAACAGATACGCAGTATTTT. Protein: CASSSTSVTDTQYF.

The rearrangement links TRBV6-2 or TRBV6-3 to TRBJ2-1; 11 nucleotides match TRBD2. Per germline, CDR1 MNHEY and CDR2 SVGEGT. Trimming took 1 base from V and 7 from J; bases not matched to a gene: 6. The CDR3 covers 16 residues. The CDR3: CASSYFVAGGWNEQFF. CDR3 coding DNA: TGTGCCAGCAGTTACTTCGTAGCGGGGGGGTGGAATGAGCAGTTCTTC.

This clone was found once. DNA of the CDR3: TGTGCCTGGACTAGAAACACCGGGGAGCTGTTTTTT. Translated, it gives CAWTRNTGELFF. The chain has TRBV30 and TRBJ2-2; unclear D gene. V lost 4 bases, J lost 2 bases, and 5 bases lay in between. The CDR3 contains 12 residues. Germline lookup yields CDR1 GTSNPN and CDR2 SVGIG (reference sequence).

The sample holds one count of this clone. The chain is built from TRBV2 and TRBJ2-5; D possibly corresponds to TRBD2 (6 bases). This CDR3 has 15 amino acids. The V gene lost 5 bases and the J gene lost 4 bases, with 17 bases spanning the gap. CDR1 is SNHLY, CDR2 FYNNEI, per germline. The CDR3 DNA is TGTGCCAGCAGTTTGCCCGAACTGGGGGGAGAGACCCAGTACTTC. Amino acids: CASSLPELGGETQYF.

This chain joins TRBV5-1 and TRBJ1-5; the D gene is possibly TRBD1 (5 bases). The CDR3 has 14 amino acids. Germline values: CDR1 SGHRS, CDR2 YFSETQ. V was trimmed by 3 bases and J by 3 bases, leaving 10 bases between them. The CDR3 protein is CASSYGGVNQPQHF. CDR3 nucleotides: TGCGCCAGCAGCTATGGGGGGGTCAATCAGCCCCAGCATTTT.

The genes are TRBV2 and TRBJ2-7; 7 bases align to TRBD2. With V trimmed by 2 bases and J by 2 bases, 3 bases remained unmatched. CDR3 length: 14 amino acids. The V gene's germline CDR1 is SNHLY and CDR2 FYNNEI. CDR3 in amino acids: CASSESGGTYEQYF. The CDR3 DNA reads as TGTGCCAGCAGTGAATCGGGAGGAACCTACGAGCAGTACTTC.

The chain carries TRBV28 and TRBJ1-2, with no clear D. V lost 3 bases, J lost 6 bases, and 11 bases lay in between. CDR1 is MDHEN and CDR2 is SYDVKM in the germline V gene. The CDR3 loop spans 13 amino acids. The DNA for the CDR3 is TGTGCCAGCAGTTTGACCACTACCCATGGCTACACCTTC. It encodes CASSLTTTHGYTF.

This chain links TRBV27 with TRBJ2-3; D remains unclear. V dropped 0 bases and J dropped 3 bases, with 4 bases sitting between them. The germline V gene has CDR1 MNHEY and CDR2 SMNVEV (reference sequence). This CDR3 comprises 13 residues. CDR3 in DNA: TGTGCCAGCAGTTTATCCACAACAGATACGCAGTATTTT. The encoded protein is CASSLSTTDTQYF.

This chain connects TRBV5-6 to TRBJ2-2; 7 nucleotides line up with TRBD2. Germline CDR1 reads SGHDT; CDR2 reads YYEEEE. Trimming took 4 bases from V and 1 from J; bases not matched to a gene: 7. The CDR3 is 16 residues long. CDR3 bases: TGTGCCAGCAGCCGGGTGGGGAGGGAGAACACCGGGGAGCTGTTTTTT. It is translated as CASSRVGRENTGELFF.